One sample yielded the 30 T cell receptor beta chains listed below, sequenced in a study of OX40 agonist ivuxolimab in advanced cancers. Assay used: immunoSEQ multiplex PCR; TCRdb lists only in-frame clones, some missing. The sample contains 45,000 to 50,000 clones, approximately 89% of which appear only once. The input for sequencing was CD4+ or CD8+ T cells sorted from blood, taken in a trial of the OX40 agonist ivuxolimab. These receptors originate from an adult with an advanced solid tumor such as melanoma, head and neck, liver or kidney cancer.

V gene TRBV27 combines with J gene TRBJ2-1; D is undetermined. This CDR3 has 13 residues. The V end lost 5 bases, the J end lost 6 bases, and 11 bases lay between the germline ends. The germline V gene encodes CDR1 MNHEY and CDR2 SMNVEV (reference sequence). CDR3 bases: TGTGCCAGCAGTGGACCCATTCCCAATGAGCAGTTCTTC. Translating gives CASSGPIPNEQFF.

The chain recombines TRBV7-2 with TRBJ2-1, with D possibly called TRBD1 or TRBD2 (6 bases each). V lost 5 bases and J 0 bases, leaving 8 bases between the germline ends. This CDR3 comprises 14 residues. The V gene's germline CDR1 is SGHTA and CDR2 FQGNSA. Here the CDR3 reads CASSEGGSYNEQFF. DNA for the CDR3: TGTGCCAGCAGCGAGGGGGGCTCCTACAATGAGCAGTTCTTC.

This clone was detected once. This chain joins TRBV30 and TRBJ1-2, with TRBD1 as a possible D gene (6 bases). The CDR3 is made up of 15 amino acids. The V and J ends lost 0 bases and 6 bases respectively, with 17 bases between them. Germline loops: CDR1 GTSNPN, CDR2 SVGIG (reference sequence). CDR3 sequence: CAWSVTQGTQHGYTF. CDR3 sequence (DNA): TGTGCCTGGAGTGTAACCCAGGGGACGCAGCATGGCTACACCTTC.

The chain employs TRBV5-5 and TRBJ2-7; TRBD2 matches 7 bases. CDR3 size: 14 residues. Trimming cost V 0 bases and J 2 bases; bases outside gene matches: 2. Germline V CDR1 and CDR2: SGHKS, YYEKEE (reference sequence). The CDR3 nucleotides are TGTGCCAGCAGCTTGGAGGCGGGGGCCTACGAGCAGTACTTC. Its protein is CASSLEAGAYEQYF. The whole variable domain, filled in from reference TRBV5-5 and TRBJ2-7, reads DAGVTQSPTHLIKTRGQQVTLRCSPISGHKSVSWYQQVLGQGPQFIFQYYEKEERGRGNFPDRFSARQFPNYSSELNVNALLLGDSALYLCASSLEAGAYEQYFGPGTRLTVT.

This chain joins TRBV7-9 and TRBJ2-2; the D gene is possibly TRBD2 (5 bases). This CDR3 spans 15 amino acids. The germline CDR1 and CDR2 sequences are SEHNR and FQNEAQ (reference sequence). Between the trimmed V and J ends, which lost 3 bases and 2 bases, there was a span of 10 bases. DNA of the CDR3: TGTGCCAGCAGCTTTTGGACTCCTAACACCGGGGAGCTGTTTTTT. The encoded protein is CASSFWTPNTGELFF.

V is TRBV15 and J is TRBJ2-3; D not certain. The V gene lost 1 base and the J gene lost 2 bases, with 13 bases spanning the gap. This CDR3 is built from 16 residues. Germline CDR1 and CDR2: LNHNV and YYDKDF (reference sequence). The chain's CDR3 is CATSRAQAEYTDTQYF. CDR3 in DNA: TGTGCCACCAGCAGAGCTCAGGCGGAGTACACAGATACGCAGTATTTT.

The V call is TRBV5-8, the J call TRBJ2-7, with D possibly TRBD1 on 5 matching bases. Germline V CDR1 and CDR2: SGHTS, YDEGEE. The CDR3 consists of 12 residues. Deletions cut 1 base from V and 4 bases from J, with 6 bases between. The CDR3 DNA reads TGTGCCAGCAGCTTGCAGGGTTACGAGCAGTACTTC. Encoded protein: CASSLQGYEQYF. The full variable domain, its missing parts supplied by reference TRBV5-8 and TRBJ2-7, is EAGVTQSPTHLIKTRGQQATLRCSPISGHTSVYWYQQALGLGLQFLLWYDEGEERNRGNFPPRFSGRQFPNYSSELNVNALELEDSALYLCASSLQGYEQYFGPGTRLTVT.

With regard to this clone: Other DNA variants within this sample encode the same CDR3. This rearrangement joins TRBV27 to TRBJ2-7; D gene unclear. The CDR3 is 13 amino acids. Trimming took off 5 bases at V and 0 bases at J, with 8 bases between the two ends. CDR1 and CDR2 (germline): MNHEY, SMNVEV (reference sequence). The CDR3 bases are TGTGCCAGCAGTCCACCTAGCTCCTACGAGCAGTACTTC. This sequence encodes CASSPPSSYEQYF.

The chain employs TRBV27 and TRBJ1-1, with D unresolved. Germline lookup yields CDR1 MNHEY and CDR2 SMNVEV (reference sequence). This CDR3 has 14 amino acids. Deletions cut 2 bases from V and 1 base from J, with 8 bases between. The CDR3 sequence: CASSLGSPNTEAFF. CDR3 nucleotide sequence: TGTGCCAGCAGTTTAGGCAGCCCGAACACTGAAGCTTTCTTT.

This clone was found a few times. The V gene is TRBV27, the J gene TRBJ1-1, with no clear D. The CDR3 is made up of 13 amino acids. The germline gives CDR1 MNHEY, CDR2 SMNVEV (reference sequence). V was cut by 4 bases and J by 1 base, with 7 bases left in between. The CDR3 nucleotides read TGTGCCAGCAGTTCCTCCCCGAACACTGAAGCTTTCTTT. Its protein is CASSSSPNTEAFF.

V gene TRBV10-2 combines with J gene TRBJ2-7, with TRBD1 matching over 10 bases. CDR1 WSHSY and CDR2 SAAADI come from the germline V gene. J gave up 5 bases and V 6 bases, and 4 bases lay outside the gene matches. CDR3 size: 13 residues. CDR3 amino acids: CASRDRGGHEQYV. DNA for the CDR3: TGCGCCAGCAGGGACAGGGGGGGGCACGAGCAGTACGTC.

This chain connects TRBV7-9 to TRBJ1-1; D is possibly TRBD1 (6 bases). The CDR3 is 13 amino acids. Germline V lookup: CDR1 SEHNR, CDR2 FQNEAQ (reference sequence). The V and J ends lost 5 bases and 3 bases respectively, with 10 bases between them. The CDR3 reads CASSAGQYTEAFF. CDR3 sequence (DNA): TGTGCCAGCAGCGCCGGACAGTACACTGAAGCTTTCTTT.

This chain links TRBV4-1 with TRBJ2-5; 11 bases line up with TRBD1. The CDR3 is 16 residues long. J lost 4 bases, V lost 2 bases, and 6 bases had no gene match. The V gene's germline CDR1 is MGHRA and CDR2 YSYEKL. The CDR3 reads CASSQIRTGGGETQYF. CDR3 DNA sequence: TGCGCCAGCAGCCAAATCAGGACAGGGGGCGGAGAGACCCAGTACTTC.

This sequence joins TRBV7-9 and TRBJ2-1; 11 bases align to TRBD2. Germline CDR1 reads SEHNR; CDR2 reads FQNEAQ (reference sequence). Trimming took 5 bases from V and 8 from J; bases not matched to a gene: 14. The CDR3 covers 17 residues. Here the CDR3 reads CASSPGLAGVLSYEQFF. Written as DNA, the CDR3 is TGTGCCAGCAGCCCAGGACTAGCGGGTGTTTTAAGCTATGAGCAGTTCTTC. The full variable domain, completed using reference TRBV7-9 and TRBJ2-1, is DTGVSQNPRHKITKRGQNVTFRCDPISEHNRLYWYRQTLGQGPEFLTYFQNEAQLEKSRLLSDRFSAERPKGSFSTLEIQRTEQGDSAMYLCASSPGLAGVLSYEQFFGPGTRLTVL.

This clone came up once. CDR3 coding DNA: TGCGCCAGCAGCTTTGGCGGGGGGTCCTACAATGAGCAGTTCTTC. It is translated as CASSFGGGSYNEQFF. The chain links TRBV5-1 to TRBJ2-1; 8 nucleotides match TRBD2. There are 15 residues in the CDR3. V was pared by 2 bases and J by 1 base, with 2 bases of the junction left unmatched. Germline V CDR1 and CDR2: SGHRS, YFSETQ.

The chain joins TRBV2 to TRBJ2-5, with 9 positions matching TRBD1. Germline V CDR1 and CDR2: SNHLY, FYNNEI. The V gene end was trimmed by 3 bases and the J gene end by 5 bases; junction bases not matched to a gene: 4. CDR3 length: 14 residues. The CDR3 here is CASSEGQGRETQYF. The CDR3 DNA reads TGTGCCAGCAGTGAGGGACAGGGCCGGGAGACCCAGTACTTC. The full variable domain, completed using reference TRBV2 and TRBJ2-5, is EPEVTQTPSHQVTQMGQEVILRCVPISNHLYFYWYRQILGQKVEFLVSFYNNEISEKSEIFDDQFSVERPDGSNFTLKIRSTKLEDSAMYFCASSEGQGRETQYFGPGTRLLVL.

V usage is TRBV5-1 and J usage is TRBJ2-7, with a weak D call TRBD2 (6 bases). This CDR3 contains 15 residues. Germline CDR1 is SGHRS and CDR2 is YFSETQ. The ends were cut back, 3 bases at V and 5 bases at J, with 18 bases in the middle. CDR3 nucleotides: TGCGCCAGCAGCTGGGGGGACGGACACGAGAACGAGCAGTACGTC. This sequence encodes CASSWGDGHENEQYV.

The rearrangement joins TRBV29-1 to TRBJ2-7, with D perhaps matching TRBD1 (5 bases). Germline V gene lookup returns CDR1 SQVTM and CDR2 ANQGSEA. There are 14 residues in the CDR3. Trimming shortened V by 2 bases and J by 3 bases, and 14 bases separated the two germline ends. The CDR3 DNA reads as TGCAGCGTTGAAACCCAAGACAGAGACTACGAGCAGTACTTC. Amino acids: CSVETQDRDYEQYF.

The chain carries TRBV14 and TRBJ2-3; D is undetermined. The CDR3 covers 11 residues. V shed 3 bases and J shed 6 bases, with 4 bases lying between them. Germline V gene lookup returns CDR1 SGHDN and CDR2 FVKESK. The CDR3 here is CASSHVDTQYF. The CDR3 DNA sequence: TGTGCCAGCAGCCACGTGGATACGCAGTATTTT.

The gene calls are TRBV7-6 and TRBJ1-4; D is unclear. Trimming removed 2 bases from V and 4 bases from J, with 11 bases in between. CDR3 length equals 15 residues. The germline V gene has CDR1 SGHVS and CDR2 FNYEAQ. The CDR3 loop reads CASSLTVEDNEKLFF. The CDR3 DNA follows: TGTGCCAGCAGCTTAACGGTGGAAGATAATGAAAAACTGTTTTTT.

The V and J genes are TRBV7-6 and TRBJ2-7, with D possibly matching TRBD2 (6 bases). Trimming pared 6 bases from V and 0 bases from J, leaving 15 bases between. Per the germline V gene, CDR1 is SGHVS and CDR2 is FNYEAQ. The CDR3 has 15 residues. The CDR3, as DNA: TGTGCCAGCAGTAACGAGGAGGGATCCTCCTACGAGCAGTACTTC. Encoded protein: CASSNEEGSSYEQYF.

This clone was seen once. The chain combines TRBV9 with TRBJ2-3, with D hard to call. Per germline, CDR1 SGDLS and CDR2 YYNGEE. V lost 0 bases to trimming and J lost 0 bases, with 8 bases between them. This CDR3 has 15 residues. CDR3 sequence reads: CASSVVGASTDTQYF. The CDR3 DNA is TGTGCCAGCAGCGTAGTAGGAGCAAGCACAGATACGCAGTATTTT.

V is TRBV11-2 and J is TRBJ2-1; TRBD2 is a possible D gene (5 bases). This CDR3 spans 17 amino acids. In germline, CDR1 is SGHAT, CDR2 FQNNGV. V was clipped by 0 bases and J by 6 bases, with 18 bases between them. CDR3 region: CASSLDRLDGAVNEQFF. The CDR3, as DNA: TGTGCCAGCAGCTTAGATCGTTTGGACGGAGCGGTCAATGAGCAGTTCTTC.

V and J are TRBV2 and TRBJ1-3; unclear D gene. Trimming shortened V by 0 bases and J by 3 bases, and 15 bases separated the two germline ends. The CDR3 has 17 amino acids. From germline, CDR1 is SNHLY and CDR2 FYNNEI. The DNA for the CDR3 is TGTGCCAGCAGTGAAGCGCTCCGGGGAATAGGTGGAAACACCATATATTTT. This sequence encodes CASSEALRGIGGNTIYF.

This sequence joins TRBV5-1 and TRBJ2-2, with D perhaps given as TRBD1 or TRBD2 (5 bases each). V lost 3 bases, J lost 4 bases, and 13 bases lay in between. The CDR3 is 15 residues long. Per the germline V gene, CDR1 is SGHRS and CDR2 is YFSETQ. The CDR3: CASSSDRGGTGELFF. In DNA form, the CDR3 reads TGCGCCAGCAGCTCGGATCGGGGCGGCACCGGGGAGCTGTTTTTT.

The CDR3 DNA reads TGTGCCAGCAGTCCGCGATGGTCCTACGAGCAGTACGTC. Translating gives CASSPRWSYEQYV. The chain joins TRBV27 to TRBJ2-7; D remains ambiguous. Germline V gives CDR1 MNHEY, CDR2 SMNVEV (reference sequence). V lost 5 bases, J lost 1 base, and 9 bases lay in between. The CDR3 runs 13 residues.

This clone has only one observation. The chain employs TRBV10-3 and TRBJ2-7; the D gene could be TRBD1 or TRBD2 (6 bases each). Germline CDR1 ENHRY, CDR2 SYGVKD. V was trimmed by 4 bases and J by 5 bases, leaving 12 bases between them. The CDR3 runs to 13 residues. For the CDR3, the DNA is TGTGCCATCAGTGCGGGGGCCGAAGACGAGCAGTACTTC. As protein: CAISAGAEDEQYF.

CDR3 region: CSVVPGGLGAFF. In DNA, the CDR3 is TGCAGCGTCGTGCCCGGGGGCCTAGGAGCTTTCTTT. The chain links TRBV29-1 to TRBJ1-1, with a tentative D call TRBD1 (6 bases). V was cut by 6 bases and J by 10 bases, with 18 bases left in between. CDR3 length: 12 residues. Germline V gives CDR1 SQVTM, CDR2 ANQGSEA. Filled out from reference TRBV29-1 and TRBJ1-1, the complete variable domain reads SAVISQKPSRDICQRGTSLTIQCQVDSQVTMMFWYRQQPGQSLTLIATANQGSEATYESGFVIDKFPISRPNLTFSTLTVSNMSPEDSSIYLCSVVPGGLGAFFGQGTRLTVV.

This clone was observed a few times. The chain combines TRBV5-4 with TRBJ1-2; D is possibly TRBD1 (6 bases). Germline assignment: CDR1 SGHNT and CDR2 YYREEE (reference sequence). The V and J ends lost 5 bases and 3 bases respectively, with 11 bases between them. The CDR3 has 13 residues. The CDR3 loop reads CASSSGGDYGYTF. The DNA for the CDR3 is TGTGCCAGCAGTTCCGGGGGCGACTATGGCTACACCTTC. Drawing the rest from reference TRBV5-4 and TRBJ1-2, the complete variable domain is ETGVTQSPTHLIKTRGQQVTLRCSSQSGHNTVSWYQQALGQGPQFIFQYYREEENGRGNFPPRFSGLQFPNYSSELNVNALELDDSALYLCASSSGGDYGYTFGSGTRLTVV.

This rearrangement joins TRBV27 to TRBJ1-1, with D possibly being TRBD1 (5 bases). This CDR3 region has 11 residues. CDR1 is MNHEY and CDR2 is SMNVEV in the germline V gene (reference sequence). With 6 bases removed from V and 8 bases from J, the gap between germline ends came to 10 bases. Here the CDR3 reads CASRDSYEAFF. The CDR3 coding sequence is TGTGCCAGCAGAGACAGTTACGAAGCTTTCTTT.